Listed below are T cell receptor beta chains from one sample, sequenced in a study of blood T cell repertoires in COVID-19. The repertoire was sequenced with immunoSEQ multiplex PCR; TCRdb's copy has only in-frame clones and lacks some. Of under 110,000 clones listed, 75% to 85% are singletons. The sequenced material came from peripheral blood. The receptors were gathered from an elderly man with COVID-19, enrolled during active disease. CDR3s include the opening cysteine and the closing phenylalanine or tryptophan. The D gene is left open where the match is weak. The size field is filled for only some rows; it gives once, few, many or a size class.

d_call,v_call,j_call,clone_size,cdr3_nt,cdr3_aa
TRBD2,TRBV20-1,TRBJ2-5,few,TGCAGTGCTAGTGAATCCGCTAGCGGGGAAGAGACCCAGTACTTC,CSASESASGEETQYF
TRBD2,TRBV6-4,TRBJ2-2,once,TGTGCCAGCAGTGACGGCGGGAGGCGCACCGGGGAGCTGTTTTTT,CASSDGGRRTGELFF
TRBD2,TRBV9,TRBJ2-1,NA,TGTGCCAGCAGTGACCGACTAGCGGGAGTCAACAATGAGCAGTTCTTC,CASSDRLAGVNNEQFF
NA,TRBV30,TRBJ1-5,NA,TGTGCCTGGAGTGTACGGGGCGCGGGGATTAGCAATCAGCCCCAGCATTTT,CAWSVRGAGISNQPQHF
TRBD1,TRBV5-1,TRBJ2-7,NA,TGCGCCAGCAGCTTCGGGACAGAGCCCTACGAGCAGTACTTC,CASSFGTEPYEQYF
NA,TRBV15,TRBJ2-1,few,TGTGCCACCAGTAGTGGTGTGGCTAGTCCCAATGATGAGCAGTTCTTC,CATSSGVASPNDEQFF
NA,TRBV2,TRBJ2-7,NA,TGTGCCAGCAGTGAAACCGGGACACGGGGCCACGAGCAGTACTTC,CASSETGTRGHEQYF
TRBD1,TRBV24-1,TRBJ2-6,NA,TGTGCCACCAGTGATGCCACAAGAGGGGGCGGTGGGGCCAACGTCCTGACTTTC,CATSDATRGGGGANVLTF
NA,TRBV5-1,TRBJ1-5,NA,TGCGCCAGCAGCCCAACAGGAGTCAATCAGCCCCAGCATTTT,CASSPTGVNQPQHF
NA,TRBV5-1,TRBJ2-2,NA,TGCGCCAGCAGCTTGAACAGGGCCGGCACCGGGGAGCTGTTTTTT,CASSLNRAGTGELFF
TRBD2,TRBV7-2,TRBJ2-7,NA,TGTGCCAGCAGCTTAGGGCTAGCGGAAACCTACGAGCAGTACTTC,CASSLGLAETYEQYF
NA,TRBV6-5,TRBJ2-7,NA,TGTGCCAGCAGTTACTCGAGACCGGGGATCGCCTACGAGCAGTACTTC,CASSYSRPGIAYEQYF
TRBD1,TRBV9,TRBJ2-5,NA,TGTGCCAGCACCCGGACAGGGAGGGAGACCCAGTACTTC,CASTRTGRETQYF
NA,TRBV7-8,TRBJ2-3,NA,TGTGCCAGCAGCTTAGTGGGCGGGGCCGAGGCAGATACGCAGTATTTT,CASSLVGGAEADTQYF
TRBD2,TRBV29-1,TRBJ2-3,NA,TGCAGCGTTGAGCGGCGGGAGATAGATACGCAGTATTTT,CSVERREIDTQYF
TRBD2,TRBV6-5,TRBJ2-3,NA,TGTGCCAGCAACTTAGCGGGAGGGCCTTCTACGCAGTATTTT,CASNLAGGPSTQYF